This T cell receptor (beta chain) was obtained from a study of naive and memory T cell subsets. This clonotype was picked up many times. An equimolar mix of two oligonucleotides served as the beta constant-region primer for TRBC1 and TRBC2. Via MiXCR, TCRdb re-called the UMI-ligation and nested PCR reads, giving one row per CDR3 protein. The sample comprises approximately 27,000 distinct CDR3 sequences, roughly 10% of which are singletons, and more than 15% rests with the top ten. CDR3 length: 16 amino acids. The junction had 8 bases not matched to a gene; V was cut back by 5 bases and J by 5 bases. Germline assignment: CDR1 SGHTA and CDR2 FQGNSA.

The sequenced material came from effector memory CD4+ T cells from blood. The subset: effector memory, CD45RA- CD27-. This sequence joins TRBV7-2 and TRBJ2-2, with 10 bases aligning to TRBD2. This sequence was found in a human donor in good health. Here the CDR3 DNA reads TGTGCCAGCAGCGAATCCGGGACTAGCGCGACCGGGGAGCTGTTTTTT. It translates to CASSESGTSATGELFF.